The source of this T cell receptor beta chain is a study of blood T cells in healthy people across ages. The second PCR ran roughly 6 to 11 cycles with a sample-barcoded 5' primer and J-beta primers. Every cDNA molecule bore a tag from a template-switch adaptor containing 12 random nucleotides. In TCRdb, the 5' RACE reads were re-called with MiXCR into one record per CDR3 protein. The repertoire holds 540,000 or so distinct CDR3 sequences, with less than 60% as singletons. The length of the CDR3 is 14 residues. Per germline, CDR1 MGHRA and CDR2 YSYEKL. V was cut by 0 bases and J by 5 bases, with 10 bases left in between.

The TCR originated in a man older than 75 in good health. Source material: blood. The chain carries TRBV4-1 and TRBJ1-1; a weak D match, TRBD1 (5 bases). CDR3 DNA sequence: TGCGCCAGCAGCCAAGAAGAGAGGGGTACTGAAGCTTTCTTT. It encodes CASSQEERGTEAFF.